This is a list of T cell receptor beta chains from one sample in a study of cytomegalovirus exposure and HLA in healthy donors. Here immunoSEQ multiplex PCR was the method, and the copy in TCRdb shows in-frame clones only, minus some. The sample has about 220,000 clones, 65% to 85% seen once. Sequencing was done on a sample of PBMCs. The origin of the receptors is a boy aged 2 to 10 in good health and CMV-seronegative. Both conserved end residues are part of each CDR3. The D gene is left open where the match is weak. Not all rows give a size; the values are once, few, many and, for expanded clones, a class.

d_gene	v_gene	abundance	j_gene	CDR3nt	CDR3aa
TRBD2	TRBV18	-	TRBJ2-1	TGTGCCAGCTCAGGGACTAGCGGGATGTCCTACAATGAGCAGTTCTTC	CASSGTSGMSYNEQFF
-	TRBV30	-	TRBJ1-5	TGTGCCTGGAGTGTAGGAGGGGAGAATCAGCCCCAGCATTTT	CAWSVGGENQPQHF
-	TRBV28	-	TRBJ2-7	TGTGCCAGCAGTTCGGGGGGCGTCTCCTACGAGCAGTACTTC	CASSSGGVSYEQYF
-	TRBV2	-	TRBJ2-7	TGTGCCAGCAGTGAAATGGCTTGGGAGCAGTACTTC	CASSEMAWEQYF
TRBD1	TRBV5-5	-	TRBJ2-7	TGTGCCAGCAGCTCACCCGGACAGGGGAGCGAGCAGTACTTC	CASSSPGQGSEQYF
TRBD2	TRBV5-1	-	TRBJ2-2	TGCGCCAGCAGCTTGGATCTAGCGGGAGGTGCCGGGGAGCTGTTTTTT	CASSLDLAGGAGELFF
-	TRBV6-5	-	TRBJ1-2	TGTGCCAGCAGTCGGGCTAACTATGGCTACACCTTC	CASSRANYGYTF
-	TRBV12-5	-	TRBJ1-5	TGTGCTAGTGGTTTGGTACTTGGTTTCCAGCCCCAGCATTTT	CASGLVLGFQPQHF
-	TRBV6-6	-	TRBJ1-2	TGTGCCAGCAGCGAACAGGGCATCTATGGCTACACCTTC	CASSEQGIYGYTF
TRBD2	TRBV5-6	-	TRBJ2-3	TGTGCCAGCAGCTTGGCCGGTCGGAGCGGGGGGCTAACAGATACGCAGTATTTT	CASSLAGRSGGLTDTQYF
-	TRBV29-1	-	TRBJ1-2	TGCAGCGTTGACGAGGAGATCTATGGCTACACCTTC	CSVDEEIYGYTF
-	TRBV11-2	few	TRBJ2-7	TGTGCCAGCAGGCCCGGATATAGAGGCTACGAGCAGTACTTC	CASRPGYRGYEQYF
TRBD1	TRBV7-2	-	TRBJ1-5	TGTGCCAGCAGCCAGGGGGTTCAGCCCCAGCATTTT	CASSQGVQPQHF
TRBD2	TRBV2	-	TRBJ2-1	TGTGCCAGCAGTGAACTAGCGGGTTACAATGAGCAGTTCTTC	CASSELAGYNEQFF
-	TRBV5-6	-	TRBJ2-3	TGTGCCAGCAGCTTGGCCAGTGGCACAGATACGCAGTATTTT	CASSLASGTDTQYF
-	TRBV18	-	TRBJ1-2	TGTGCCAGCTCACCACGGTTGGGAGAGGATGGCTACACCTTC	CASSPRLGEDGYTF